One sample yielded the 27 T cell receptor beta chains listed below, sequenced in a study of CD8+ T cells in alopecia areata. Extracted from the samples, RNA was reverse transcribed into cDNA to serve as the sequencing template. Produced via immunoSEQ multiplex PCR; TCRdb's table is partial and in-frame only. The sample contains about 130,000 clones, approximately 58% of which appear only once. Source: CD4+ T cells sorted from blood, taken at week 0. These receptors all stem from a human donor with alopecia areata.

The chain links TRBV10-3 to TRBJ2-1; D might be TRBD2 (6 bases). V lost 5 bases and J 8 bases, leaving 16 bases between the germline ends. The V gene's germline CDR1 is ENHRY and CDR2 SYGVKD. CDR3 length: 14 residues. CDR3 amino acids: CAISSTGTRDEQFF. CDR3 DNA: TGTGCCATCAGTTCCACCGGGACTCGGGATGAGCAGTTCTTC.

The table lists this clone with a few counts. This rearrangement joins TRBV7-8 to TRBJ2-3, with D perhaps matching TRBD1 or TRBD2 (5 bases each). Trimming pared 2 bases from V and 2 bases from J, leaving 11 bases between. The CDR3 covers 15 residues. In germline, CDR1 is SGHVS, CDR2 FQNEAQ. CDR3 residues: CASSLSGAITDTQYF. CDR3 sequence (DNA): TGTGCCAGCAGCTTATCCGGGGCCATCACAGATACGCAGTATTTT.

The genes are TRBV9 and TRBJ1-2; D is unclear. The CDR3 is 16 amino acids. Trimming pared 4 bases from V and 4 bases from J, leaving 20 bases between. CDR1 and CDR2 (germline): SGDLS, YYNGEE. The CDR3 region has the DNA TGTGCCAGCAGCCCCCCAGGATCCAGGCTCATCTATGGCTACACCTTC. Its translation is CASSPPGSRLIYGYTF.

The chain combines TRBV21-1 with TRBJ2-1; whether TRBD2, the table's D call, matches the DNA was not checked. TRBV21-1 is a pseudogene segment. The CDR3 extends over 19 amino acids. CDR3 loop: CASSKVKRADLSSYNEQFF. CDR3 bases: TGTGCCAGCAGCAAAGTAAAGCGTGCTGACCTTAGCTCCTACAATGAGCAGTTCTTC.

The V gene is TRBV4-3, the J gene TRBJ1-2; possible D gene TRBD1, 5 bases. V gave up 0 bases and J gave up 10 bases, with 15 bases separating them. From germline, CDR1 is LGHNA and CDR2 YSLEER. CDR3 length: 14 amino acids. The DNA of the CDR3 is TGCGCCAGCAGCCAAGACGGCCGGGGGGAGGACTACACCTTC. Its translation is CASSQDGRGEDYTF.

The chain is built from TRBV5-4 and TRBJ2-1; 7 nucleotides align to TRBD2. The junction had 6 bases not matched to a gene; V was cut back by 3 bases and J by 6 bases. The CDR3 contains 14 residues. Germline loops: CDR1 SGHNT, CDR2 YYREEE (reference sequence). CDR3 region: CASSSSGVSNEQFF. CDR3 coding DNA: TGTGCCAGCAGCTCTAGCGGCGTCTCCAATGAGCAGTTCTTC.

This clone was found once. In DNA, the CDR3 is TGTGCCAGCAGCTTAGTGGCAGAAGAGACCCAGTACTTC. This sequence encodes CASSLVAEETQYF. This chain uses TRBV11-2 with TRBJ2-5; D call uncertain. CDR1 and CDR2 from the germline V gene are SGHAT and FQNNGV. V shed 1 base and J shed 3 bases, with 6 bases lying between them. This CDR3 has 13 amino acids. The variable domain in full, completed from reference TRBV11-2 and TRBJ2-5, reads EAGVAQSPRYKIIEKRQSVAFWCNPISGHATLYWYQQILGQGPKLLIQFQNNGVVDDSQLPKDRFSAERLKGVDSTLKIQPAKLEDSAVYLCASSLVAEETQYFGPGTRLLVL.

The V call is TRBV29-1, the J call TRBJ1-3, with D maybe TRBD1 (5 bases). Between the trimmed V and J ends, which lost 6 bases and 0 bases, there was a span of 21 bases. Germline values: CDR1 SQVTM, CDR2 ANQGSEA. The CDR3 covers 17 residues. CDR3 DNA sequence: TGCAGCGTCCGGAGGGACTCTGGAGGTTCCTCTGGAAACACCATATATTTT. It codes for CSVRRDSGGSSGNTIYF. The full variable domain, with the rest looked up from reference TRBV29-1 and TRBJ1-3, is SAVISQKPSRDICQRGTSLTIQCQVDSQVTMMFWYRQQPGQSLTLIATANQGSEATYESGFVIDKFPISRPNLTFSTLTVSNMSPEDSSIYLCSVRRDSGGSSGNTIYFGEGSWLTVV.

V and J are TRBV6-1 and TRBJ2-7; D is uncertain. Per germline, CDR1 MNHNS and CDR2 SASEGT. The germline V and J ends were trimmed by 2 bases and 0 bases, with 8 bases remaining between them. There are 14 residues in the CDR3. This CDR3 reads CASSEITASYEQYF. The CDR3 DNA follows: TGTGCCAGCAGTGAAATTACAGCCTCCTACGAGCAGTACTTC.

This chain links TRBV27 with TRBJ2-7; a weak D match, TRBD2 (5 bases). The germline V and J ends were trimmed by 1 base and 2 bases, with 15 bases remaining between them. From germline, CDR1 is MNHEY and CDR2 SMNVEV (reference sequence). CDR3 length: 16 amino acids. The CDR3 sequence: CASSLLRGRGAYEQYF. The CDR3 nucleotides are TGTGCCAGCAGTTTATTACGTGGGAGAGGCGCCTACGAGCAGTACTTC.

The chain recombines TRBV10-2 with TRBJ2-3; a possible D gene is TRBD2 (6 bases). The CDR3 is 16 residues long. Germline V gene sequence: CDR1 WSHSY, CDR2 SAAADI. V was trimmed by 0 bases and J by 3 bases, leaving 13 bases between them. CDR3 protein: CASSESGGAMTDTQYF. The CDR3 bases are TGCGCCAGCAGTGAGTCTGGAGGGGCGATGACAGATACGCAGTATTTT.

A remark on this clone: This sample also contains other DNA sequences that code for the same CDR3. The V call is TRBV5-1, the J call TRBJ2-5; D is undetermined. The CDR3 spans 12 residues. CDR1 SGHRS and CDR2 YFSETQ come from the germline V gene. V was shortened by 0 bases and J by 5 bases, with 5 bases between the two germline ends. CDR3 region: CASSLVGETQYF. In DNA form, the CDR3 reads TGCGCCAGCAGCTTGGTAGGCGAGACCCAGTACTTC.

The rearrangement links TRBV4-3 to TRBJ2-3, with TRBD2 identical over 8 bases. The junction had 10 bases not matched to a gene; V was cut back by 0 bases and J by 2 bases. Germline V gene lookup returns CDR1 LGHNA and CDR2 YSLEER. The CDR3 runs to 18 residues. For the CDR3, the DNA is TGCGCCAGCAGCCAAGATGGCCGGGGGGGCCTTAACACAGATACGCAGTATTTT. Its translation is CASSQDGRGGLNTDTQYF.

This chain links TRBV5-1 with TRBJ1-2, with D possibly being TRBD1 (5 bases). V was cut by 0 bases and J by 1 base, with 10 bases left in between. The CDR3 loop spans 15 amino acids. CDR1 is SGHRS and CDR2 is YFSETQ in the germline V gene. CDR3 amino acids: CASSLGPGDNYGYTF. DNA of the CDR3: TGCGCCAGCAGCTTGGGGCCGGGGGATAACTATGGCTACACCTTC.

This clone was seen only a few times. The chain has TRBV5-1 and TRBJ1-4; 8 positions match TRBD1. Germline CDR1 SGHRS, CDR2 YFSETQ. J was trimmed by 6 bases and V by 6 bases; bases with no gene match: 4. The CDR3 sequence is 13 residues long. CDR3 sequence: CASNADRDEKLFF. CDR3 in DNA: TGCGCCAGCAACGCGGACAGGGATGAAAAACTGTTTTTT.

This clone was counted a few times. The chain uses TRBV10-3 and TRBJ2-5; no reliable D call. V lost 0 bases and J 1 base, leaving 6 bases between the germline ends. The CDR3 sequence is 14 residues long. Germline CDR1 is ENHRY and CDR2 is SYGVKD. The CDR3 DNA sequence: TGTGCCATCAGTGAGTCCCAGAGCCAAGAGACCCAGTACTTC. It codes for CAISESQSQETQYF.

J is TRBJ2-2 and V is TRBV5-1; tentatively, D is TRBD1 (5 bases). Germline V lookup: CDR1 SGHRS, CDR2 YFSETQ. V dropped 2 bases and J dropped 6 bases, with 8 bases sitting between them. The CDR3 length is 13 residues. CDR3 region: CASSLLGAGELFF. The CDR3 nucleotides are TGCGCCAGCAGCTTATTAGGGGCCGGGGAGCTGTTTTTT.

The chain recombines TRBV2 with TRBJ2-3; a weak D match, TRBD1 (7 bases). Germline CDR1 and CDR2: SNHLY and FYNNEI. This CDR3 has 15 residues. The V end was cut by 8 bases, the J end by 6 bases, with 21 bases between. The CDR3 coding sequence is TGTGCCAGCGCGACCTACAGGGGAGGAGTTGATACGCAGTATTTT. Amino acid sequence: CASATYRGGVDTQYF.

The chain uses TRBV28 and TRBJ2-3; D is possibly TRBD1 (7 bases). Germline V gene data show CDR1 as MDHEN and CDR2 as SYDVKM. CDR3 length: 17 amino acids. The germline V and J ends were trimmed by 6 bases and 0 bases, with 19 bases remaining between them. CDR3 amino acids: CASSRHPTGTSTDTQYF. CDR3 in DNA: TGTGCCAGCAGCCGCCACCCGACAGGGACTAGCACAGATACGCAGTATTTT.

In DNA form, the CDR3 reads TGCGCCAGCAGCCAAGGCTCAGGGACTAGCGGGAGGGCCGAGACCCAGTACTTC. Translated: CASSQGSGTSGRAETQYF. This chain uses TRBV4-3 with TRBJ2-5; TRBD2 matches 16 bases. V was pared by 1 base and J by 5 bases, with 7 bases of the junction left unmatched. This CDR3 is 18 amino acids long. The germline CDR1 and CDR2 sequences are LGHNA and YSLEER.

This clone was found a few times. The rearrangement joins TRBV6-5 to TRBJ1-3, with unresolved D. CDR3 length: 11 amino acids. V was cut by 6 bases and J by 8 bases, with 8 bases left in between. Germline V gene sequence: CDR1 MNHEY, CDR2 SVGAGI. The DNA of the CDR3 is TGTGCCAGCAGGAGAGCGGACACCATATATTTT. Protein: CASRRADTIYF.

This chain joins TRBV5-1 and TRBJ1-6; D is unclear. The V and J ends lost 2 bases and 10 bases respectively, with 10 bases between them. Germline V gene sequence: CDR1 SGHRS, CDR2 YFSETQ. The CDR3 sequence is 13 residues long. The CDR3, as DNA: TGCGCCAGCAGCTTAGCGGGTCGGTCACCCCTCCACTTT. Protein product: CASSLAGRSPLHF. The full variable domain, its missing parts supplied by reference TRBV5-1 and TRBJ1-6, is KAGVTQTPRYLIKTRGQQVTLSCSPISGHRSVSWYQQTPGQGLQFLFEYFSETQRNKGNFPGRFSGRQFSNSRSEMNVSTLELGDSALYLCASSLAGRSPLHFGNGTRLTVT.

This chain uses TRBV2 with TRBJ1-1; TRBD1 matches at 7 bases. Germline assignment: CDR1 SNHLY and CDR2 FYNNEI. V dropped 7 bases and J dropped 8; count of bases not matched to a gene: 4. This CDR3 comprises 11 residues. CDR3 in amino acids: CASNRQGEAFF. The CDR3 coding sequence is TGTGCCAGCAACAGACAGGGAGAAGCTTTCTTT. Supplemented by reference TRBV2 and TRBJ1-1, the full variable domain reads EPEVTQTPSHQVTQMGQEVILRCVPISNHLYFYWYRQILGQKVEFLVSFYNNEISEKSEIFDDQFSVERPDGSNFTLKIRSTKLEDSAMYFCASNRQGEAFFGQGTRLTVV.

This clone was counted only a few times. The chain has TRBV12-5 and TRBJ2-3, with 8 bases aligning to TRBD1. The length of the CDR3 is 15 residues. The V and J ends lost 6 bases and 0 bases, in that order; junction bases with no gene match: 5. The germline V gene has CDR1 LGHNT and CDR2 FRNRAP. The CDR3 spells CASGPGQGSTDTQYF. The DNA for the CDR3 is TGTGCTAGTGGACCAGGACAGGGAAGCACAGATACGCAGTATTTT.

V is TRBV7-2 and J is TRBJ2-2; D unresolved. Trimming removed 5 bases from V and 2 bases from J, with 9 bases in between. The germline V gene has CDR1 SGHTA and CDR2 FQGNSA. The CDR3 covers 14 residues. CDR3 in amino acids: CASSRRANTGELFF. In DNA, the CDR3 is TGTGCCAGCAGCCGCCGCGCCAACACCGGGGAGCTGTTTTTT. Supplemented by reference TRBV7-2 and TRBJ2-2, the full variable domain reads GAGVSQSPSNKVTEKGKDVELRCDPISGHTALYWYRQSLGQGLEFLIYFQGNSAPDKSGLPSDRFSAERTGGSVSTLTIQRTQQEDSAVYLCASSRRANTGELFFGEGSRLTVL.

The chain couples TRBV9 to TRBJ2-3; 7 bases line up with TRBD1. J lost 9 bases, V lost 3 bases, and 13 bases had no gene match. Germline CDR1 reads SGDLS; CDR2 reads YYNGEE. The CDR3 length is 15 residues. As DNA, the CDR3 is TGTGCCAGCAGCGCCACACGGGACAGTGAGATCACGCAGTATTTT. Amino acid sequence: CASSATRDSEITQYF.

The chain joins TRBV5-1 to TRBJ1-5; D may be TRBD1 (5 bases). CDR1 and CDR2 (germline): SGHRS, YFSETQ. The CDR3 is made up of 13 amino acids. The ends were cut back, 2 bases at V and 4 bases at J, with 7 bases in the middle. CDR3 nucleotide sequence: TGCGCCAGCAGCTTTGAGGGGAATCAGCCCCAGCATTTT. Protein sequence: CASSFEGNQPQHF.